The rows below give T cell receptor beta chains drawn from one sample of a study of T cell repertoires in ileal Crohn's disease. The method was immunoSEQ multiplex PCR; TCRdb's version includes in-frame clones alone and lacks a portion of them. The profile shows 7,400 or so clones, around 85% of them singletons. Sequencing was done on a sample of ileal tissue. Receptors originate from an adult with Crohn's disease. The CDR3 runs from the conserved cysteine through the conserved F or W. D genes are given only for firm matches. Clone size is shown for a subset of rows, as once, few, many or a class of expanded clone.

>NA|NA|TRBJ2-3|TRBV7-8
TGTGCCAGCAGCTTGTTATATCGGGATACGCAGTATTTT
CASSLLYRDTQYF
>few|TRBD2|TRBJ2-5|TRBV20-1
TGCAGTGCTAGAGATCGAGGACTAGTTTACTTC
CSARDRGLVYF
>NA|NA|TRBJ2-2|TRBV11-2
TGTGCCAGCAGCCCGCCCGGCGGGGTTATTTTCGGCGGGGAGCTGTTTTTT
CASSPPGGVIFGGELFF
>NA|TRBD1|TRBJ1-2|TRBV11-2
TGTGCCAGCAGCTTAGGGCAGGGGGTTCAAAGTCGCGGCTACACCTTC
CASSLGQGVQSRGYTF
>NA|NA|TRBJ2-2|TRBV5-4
TGTGCCAGCAGCTTGCGCTTGGGGAACACCGGGGAGCTGTTTTTT
CASSLRLGNTGELFF
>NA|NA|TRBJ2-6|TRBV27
TGTGCCAGCAGTTTACTTCCTGGGGCCAACGTCCTGACTTTC
CASSLLPGANVLTF
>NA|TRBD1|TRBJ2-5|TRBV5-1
TGCGCCAGCAGCACGGGACAGGGTGGAGAGACCCAGTACTTC
CASSTGQGGETQYF
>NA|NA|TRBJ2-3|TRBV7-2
TGTGCCAGCAGCTTAGCAGAGGATACGCAGTATTTT
CASSLAEDTQYF
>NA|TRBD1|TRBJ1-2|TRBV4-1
TGCGCCAGCAGCCAAGACCCCCATGGGACAGGGGCGTTCGCTGGTGGCTACACCTTC
CASSQDPHGTGAFAGGYTF
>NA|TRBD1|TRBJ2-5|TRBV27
TGTGCCAGCAGTTTGATGGGCAGGGGGCGCGGTTGGGAGACCCAGTACTTC
CASSLMGRGRGWETQYF
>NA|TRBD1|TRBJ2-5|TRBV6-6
TGTGCCAGCAGTTATCCGACAGGGGGTGGGGAGACCCAGTACTTC
CASSYPTGGGETQYF
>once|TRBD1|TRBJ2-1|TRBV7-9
TGTGCCAGCAGCTCGAATACCGGGACAGGGTCCTACAATGAGCAGTTCTTC
CASSSNTGTGSYNEQFF
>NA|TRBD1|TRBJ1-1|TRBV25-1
TGTGCCAGCAGTAGACAGGGGTTAGGCACTGAAGCTTTCTTT
CASSRQGLGTEAFF
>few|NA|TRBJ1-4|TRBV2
TGTGCCAGCAGTGAGCGGACTACTGATGAAAAACTGTTTTTT
CASSERTTDEKLFF
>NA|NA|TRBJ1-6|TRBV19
TGTGCCAGTAGTACCCTCGACCGTAAAGATTCACCCCTCCACTTT
CASSTLDRKDSPLHF
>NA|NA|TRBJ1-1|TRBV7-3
TGTGCCAGCAGCTTAGGTAGGGGTCGTCGGATGAACACTGAAGCTTTCTTT
CASSLGRGRRMNTEAFF
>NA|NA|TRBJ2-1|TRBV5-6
TGTGCCAGCAGCTTGCCGATGGGTGAGCAGTTCTTC
CASSLPMGEQFF
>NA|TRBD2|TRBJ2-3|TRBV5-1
TGCGCCAGCAGCTTGGACGCCACACTAGCGGGAAGGTCCAATACGCAGTATTTT
CASSLDATLAGRSNTQYF
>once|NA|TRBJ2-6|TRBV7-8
TGTGCCAGCAGCTTACGGGCTGGCGTCCTGACTTTC
CASSLRAGVLTF
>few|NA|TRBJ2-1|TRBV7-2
TGTGCCAGCAGCCAGCAAACCGGGACCGAGCAGTTCTTC
CASSQQTGTEQFF
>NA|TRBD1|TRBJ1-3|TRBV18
TGTGCCAGCTCACCTGCGGGACAGGGAAGGGGAAACACCATATATTTT
CASSPAGQGRGNTIYF
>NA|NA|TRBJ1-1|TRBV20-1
TGCAGTGCTCCTGGGGCCTCTCCGACTTTCTTT
CSAPGASPTFF
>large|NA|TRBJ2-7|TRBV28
TGTGCCAGCAGTTTCCAGCAGGGTGGTGGGTCCTACGAGCAGTACTTC
CASSFQQGGGSYEQYF
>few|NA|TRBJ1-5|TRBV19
TGTGCCAGTAGACTCAGGGGCAGCAATCAGCCCCAGCATTTT
CASRLRGSNQPQHF
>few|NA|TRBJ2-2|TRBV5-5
TGTGCCAGCACCGTATTCCTAGTGGGGACCGGGGAGCTGTTTTTT
CASTVFLVGTGELFF
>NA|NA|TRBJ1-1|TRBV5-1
TGCGCCAGCAGCTTGGTGGCGACTGAAGCTTTCTTT
CASSLVATEAFF
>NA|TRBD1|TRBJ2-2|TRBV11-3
TGTGCCAGCAGCTCCCCGGGACAGGGCACCGGGGAGCTGTTTTTT
CASSSPGQGTGELFF
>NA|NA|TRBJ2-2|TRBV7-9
TGTGCCAGCAGCCTCATCACAGGGTCCACCGGGGAGCTGTTTTTT
CASSLITGSTGELFF
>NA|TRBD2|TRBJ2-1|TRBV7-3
TGTGCCAGCAGCTTCCACTGGGCGGGAGAGGACAATGAGCAGTTCTTC
CASSFHWAGEDNEQFF
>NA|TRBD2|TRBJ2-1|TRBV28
TGTGCCAGCAGTTCGGGACTAGTCTCCAATGAGCAGTTCTTC
CASSSGLVSNEQFF
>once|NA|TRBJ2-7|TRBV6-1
TGTGCCAGCAGTGAAATACATGTTCAGTACTTC
CASSEIHVQYF
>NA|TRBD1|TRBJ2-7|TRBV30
TGTGCCTGGAGTGCAACAGGGGAATTTTCCTACGAGCAGTACTTC
CAWSATGEFSYEQYF
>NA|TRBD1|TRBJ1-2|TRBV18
TGTGCCAGCTCACCGCAGGACAGGGGGTACCTTGGCTACACCTTC
CASSPQDRGYLGYTF
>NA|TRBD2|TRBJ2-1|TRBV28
TGTGCCAGCAGAAGAGCGGGGGACCCTTGGTTCTTC
CASRRAGDPWFF
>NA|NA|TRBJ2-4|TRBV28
TGTGCCACCTATTCCTGGACGGAAAAAAACATTCAGTACTTC
CATYSWTEKNIQYF
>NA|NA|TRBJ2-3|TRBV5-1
TGCGCCAGCAGCTTGGACGGGATAGGCACAGATACGCAGTATTTT
CASSLDGIGTDTQYF
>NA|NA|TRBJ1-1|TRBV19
TGTGCCAGTAGTATGGGGAGGGCTGGGAACACTGAAGCTTTCTTT
CASSMGRAGNTEAFF
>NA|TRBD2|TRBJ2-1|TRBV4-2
TGTGCCAGCAGCCAAGCCTCAGGGACTACTAATAATGAGCAGTTCTTC
CASSQASGTTNNEQFF
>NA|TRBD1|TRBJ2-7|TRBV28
TGTGCCAGCAGCCCTCGGGGGACAGGGGGTACCTACGAGCAGTACTTC
CASSPRGTGGTYEQYF
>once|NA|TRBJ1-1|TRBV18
TGTGCCAGCTCACCGGCACCGCGTGGTGAAGCTTTCTTT
CASSPAPRGEAFF
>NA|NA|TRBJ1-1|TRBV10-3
TGTGCCATCAGTGAATCACAAGTTGCTGAAGCTTTCTTT
CAISESQVAEAFF
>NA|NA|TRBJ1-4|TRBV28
TGTGCCAGCAGACAGGGCTCGGGAAAACTGTTTTTT
CASRQGSGKLFF
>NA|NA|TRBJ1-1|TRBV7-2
TGTGCCAGCAGCTGGGGACTCAACACTGAAGCTTTCTTT
CASSWGLNTEAFF
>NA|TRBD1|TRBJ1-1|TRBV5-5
TGTGCCAGCAGTTTATATCTGCGGACAGGGGTAACTGAAGCTTTCTTT
CASSLYLRTGVTEAFF
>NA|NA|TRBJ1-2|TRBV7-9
TGTGCCAGCAGCTTAATACCCGGCCCCAACTATGGCTACACCTTC
CASSLIPGPNYGYTF
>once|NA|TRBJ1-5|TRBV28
TGTGCCAGCAGTTCCTCGTTAGGATCCCAGCCCCAGCATTTT
CASSSSLGSQPQHF
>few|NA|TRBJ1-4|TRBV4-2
TGTGCCAGCAGCCAAGGTTTACAGGGAACTAATGAAAAACTGTTTTTT
CASSQGLQGTNEKLFF
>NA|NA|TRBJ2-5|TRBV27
TGTGCCAGCAGTCTTTTCCCAAAGCGGGAGACCCAGTACTTC
CASSLFPKRETQYF
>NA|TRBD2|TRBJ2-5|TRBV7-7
TGTGCCAGCAGCTTTAGCGGGGGCCTTCAGACCCAGTACTTC
CASSFSGGLQTQYF
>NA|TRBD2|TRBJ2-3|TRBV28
TGTGCCAGCAGTTTAGGTCTCACTAGCGGGACCTCTAGCACAGATACGCAGTATTTT
CASSLGLTSGTSSTDTQYF
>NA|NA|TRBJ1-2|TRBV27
TGTGCCAGCCGCCGCGGAGCTAACTATGGCTACACCTTC
CASRRGANYGYTF
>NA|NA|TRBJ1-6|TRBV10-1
TGCGCCAGGCCTAATTCACCCCTCCACTTT
CARPNSPLHF
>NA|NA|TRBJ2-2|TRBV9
TGTGCCAGCAGCGTAGCGACCATAGGGGGGGAGCTGTTTTTT
CASSVATIGGELFF